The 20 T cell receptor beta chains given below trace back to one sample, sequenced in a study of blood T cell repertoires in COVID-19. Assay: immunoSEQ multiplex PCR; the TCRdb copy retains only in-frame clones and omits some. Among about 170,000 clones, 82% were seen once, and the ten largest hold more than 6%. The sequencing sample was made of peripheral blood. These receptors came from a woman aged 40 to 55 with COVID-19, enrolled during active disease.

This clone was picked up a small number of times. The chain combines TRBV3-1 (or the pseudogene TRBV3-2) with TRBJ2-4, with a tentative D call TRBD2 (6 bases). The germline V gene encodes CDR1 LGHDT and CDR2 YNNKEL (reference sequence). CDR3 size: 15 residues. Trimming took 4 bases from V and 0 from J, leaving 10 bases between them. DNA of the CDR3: TGTGCCAGCAGCCCGGAGGGGATAGCCAAAAACATTCAGTACTTC. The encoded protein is CASSPEGIAKNIQYF.

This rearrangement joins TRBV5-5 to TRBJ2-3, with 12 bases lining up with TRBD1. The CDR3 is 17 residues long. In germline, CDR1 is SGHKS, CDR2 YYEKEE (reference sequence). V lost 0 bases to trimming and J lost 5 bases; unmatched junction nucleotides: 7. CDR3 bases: TGTGCCAGCAGCTTGGCCGGGACAGGGGGCGCGGTAGATACGCAGTATTTT. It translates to CASSLAGTGGAVDTQYF.

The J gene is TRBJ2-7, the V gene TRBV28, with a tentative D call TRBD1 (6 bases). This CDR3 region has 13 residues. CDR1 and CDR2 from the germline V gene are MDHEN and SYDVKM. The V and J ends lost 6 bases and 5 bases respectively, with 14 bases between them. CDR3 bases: TGTGCCAGCAGAAACAGGGTAGCCAACGAGCAGTACTTC. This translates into CASRNRVANEQYF.

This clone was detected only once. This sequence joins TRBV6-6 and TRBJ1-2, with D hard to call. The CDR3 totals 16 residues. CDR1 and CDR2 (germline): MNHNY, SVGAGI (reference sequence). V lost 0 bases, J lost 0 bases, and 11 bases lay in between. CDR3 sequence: CASSYSNRNSNYGYTF. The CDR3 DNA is TGTGCCAGCAGTTACTCGAACAGAAACTCTAACTATGGCTACACCTTC.

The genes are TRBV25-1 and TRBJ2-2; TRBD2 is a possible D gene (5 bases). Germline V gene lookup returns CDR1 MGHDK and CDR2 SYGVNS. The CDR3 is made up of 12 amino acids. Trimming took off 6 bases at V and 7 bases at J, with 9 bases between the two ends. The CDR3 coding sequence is TGTGCCAGCAGGGAGGCGGTCGGGGAGCTGTTTTTT. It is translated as CASREAVGELFF.

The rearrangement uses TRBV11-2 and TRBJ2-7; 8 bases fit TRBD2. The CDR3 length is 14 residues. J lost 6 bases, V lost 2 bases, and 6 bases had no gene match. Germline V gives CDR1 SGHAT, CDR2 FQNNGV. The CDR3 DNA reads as TGTGCCAGCAGCTTACGGGAGGGTTGGAGCGAGCAGTACTTC. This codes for CASSLREGWSEQYF.

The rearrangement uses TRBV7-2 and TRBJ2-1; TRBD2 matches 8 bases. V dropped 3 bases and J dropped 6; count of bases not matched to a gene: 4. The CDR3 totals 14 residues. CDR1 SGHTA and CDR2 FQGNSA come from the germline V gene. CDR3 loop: CASSLAGGRNEQFF. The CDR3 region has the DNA TGTGCCAGCAGCTTGGCGGGGGGACGCAATGAGCAGTTCTTC.

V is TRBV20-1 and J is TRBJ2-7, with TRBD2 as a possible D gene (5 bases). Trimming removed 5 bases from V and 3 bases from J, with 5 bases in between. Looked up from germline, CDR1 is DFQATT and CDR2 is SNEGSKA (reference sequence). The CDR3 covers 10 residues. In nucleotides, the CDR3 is TGCAGTGCTGGGAGCTACGAGCAGTACTTC. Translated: CSAGSYEQYF.

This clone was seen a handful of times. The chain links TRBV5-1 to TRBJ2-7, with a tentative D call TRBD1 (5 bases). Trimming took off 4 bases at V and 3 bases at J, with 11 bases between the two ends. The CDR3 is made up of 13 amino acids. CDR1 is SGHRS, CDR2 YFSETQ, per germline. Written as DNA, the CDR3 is TGCGCCAGCAGCCCGGACACGATCTACGAGCAGTACTTC. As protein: CASSPDTIYEQYF.

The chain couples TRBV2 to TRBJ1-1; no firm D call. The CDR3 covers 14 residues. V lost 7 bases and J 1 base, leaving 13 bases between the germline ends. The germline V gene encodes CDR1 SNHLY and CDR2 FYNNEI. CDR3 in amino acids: CASTKNSGNTEAFF. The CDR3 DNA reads TGTGCCAGCACTAAGAACTCAGGGAACACTGAAGCTTTCTTT.

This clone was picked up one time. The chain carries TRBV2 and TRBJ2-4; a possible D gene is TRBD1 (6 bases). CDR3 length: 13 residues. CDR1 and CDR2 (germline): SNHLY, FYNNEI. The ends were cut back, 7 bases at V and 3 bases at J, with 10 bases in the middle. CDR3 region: CASNGQNKNIQYF. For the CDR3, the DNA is TGTGCCAGCAACGGACAGAACAAAAACATTCAGTACTTC.

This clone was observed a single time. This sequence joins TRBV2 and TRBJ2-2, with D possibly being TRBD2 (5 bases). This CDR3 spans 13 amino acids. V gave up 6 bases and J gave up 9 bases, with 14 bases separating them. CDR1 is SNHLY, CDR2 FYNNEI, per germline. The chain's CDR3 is CASSATGVRELFF. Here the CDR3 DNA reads TGTGCCAGCAGCGCCACCGGGGTTAGGGAGCTGTTTTTT.

CDR3 in DNA: TGTGCCACCAGCAGAGTAGGAGGCAACACTGAAGCTTTCTTT. As protein: CATSRVGGNTEAFF. V and J are TRBV15 and TRBJ1-1; D ambiguous. Trimming cost V 1 base and J 2 bases, with 8 bases left between them. The CDR3 loop spans 14 amino acids. CDR1 LNHNV and CDR2 YYDKDF come from the germline V gene (reference sequence).

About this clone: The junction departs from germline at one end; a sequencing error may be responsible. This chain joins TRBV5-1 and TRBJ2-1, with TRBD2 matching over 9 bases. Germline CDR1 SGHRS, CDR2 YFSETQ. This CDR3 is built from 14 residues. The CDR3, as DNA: TGCGCCAGCAGCTTGTTTAGCGGGAGCGGTGGTTTAATCTTC. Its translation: CASSLFSGSGGLIF.

CDR3 sequence: CASNRGSPPTEQYF. Here the CDR3 DNA reads TGTGCCAGCAATAGGGGGAGCCCCCCTACTGAGCAGTACTTC. The V gene is TRBV7-9, the J gene TRBJ2-7; weak D call: TRBD1 (6 bases). Trimming left V 7 bases short and J 7 bases short, with 20 bases between. Germline V gene data show CDR1 as SEHNR and CDR2 as FQNEAQ (reference sequence). The CDR3 has 14 residues.

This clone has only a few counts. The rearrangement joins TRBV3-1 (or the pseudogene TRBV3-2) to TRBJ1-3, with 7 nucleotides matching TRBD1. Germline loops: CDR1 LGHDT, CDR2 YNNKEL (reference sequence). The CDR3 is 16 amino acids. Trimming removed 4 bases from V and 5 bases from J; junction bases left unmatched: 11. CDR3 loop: CASSRGMGQRRNTIYF. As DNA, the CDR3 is TGTGCCAGCAGCCGAGGAATGGGACAGAGACGAAACACCATATATTTT.

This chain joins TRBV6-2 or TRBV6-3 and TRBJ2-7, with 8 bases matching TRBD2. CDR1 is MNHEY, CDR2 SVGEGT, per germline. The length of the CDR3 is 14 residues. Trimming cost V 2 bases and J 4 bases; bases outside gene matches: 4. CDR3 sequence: CASSYGREVYEQYF. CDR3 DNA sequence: TGTGCCAGCAGTTACGGGCGGGAGGTTTACGAGCAGTACTTC.

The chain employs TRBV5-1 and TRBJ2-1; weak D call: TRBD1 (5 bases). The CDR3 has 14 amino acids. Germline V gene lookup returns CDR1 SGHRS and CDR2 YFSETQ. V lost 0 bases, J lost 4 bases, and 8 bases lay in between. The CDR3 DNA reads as TGCGCCAGCAGCTTGGCGACAGAATACAATGAGCAGTTCTTC. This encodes CASSLATEYNEQFF.

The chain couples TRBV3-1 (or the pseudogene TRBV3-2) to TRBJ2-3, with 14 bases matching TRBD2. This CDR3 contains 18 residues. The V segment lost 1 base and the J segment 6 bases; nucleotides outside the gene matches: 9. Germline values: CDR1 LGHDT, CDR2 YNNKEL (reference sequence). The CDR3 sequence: CASSQGLRLAGGKDTQYF. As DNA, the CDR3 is TGTGCCAGCAGCCAAGGCCTGAGACTAGCGGGGGGGAAGGATACGCAGTATTTT.

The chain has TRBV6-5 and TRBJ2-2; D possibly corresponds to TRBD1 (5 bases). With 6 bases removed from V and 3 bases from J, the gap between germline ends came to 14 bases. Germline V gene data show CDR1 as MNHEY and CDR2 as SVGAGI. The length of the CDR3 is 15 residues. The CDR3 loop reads CASRGVSVDTGELFF. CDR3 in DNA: TGTGCCAGCAGAGGGGTTAGTGTGGACACCGGGGAGCTGTTTTTT.